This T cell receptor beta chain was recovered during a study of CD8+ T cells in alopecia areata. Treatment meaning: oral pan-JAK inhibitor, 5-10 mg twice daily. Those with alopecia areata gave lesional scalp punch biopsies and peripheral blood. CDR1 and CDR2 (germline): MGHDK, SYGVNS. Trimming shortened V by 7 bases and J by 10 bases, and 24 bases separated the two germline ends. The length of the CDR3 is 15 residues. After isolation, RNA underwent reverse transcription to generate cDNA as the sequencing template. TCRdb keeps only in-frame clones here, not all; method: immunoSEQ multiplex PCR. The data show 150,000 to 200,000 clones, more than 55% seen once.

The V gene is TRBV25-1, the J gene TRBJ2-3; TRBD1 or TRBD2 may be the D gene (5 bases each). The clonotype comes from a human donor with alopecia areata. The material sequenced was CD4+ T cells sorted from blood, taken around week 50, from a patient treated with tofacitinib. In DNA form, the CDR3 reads TGTGCCAGCACCCCGGGGCCAGGGTCAGAATCCGCGCAGTATTTT. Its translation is CASTPGPGSESAQYF.